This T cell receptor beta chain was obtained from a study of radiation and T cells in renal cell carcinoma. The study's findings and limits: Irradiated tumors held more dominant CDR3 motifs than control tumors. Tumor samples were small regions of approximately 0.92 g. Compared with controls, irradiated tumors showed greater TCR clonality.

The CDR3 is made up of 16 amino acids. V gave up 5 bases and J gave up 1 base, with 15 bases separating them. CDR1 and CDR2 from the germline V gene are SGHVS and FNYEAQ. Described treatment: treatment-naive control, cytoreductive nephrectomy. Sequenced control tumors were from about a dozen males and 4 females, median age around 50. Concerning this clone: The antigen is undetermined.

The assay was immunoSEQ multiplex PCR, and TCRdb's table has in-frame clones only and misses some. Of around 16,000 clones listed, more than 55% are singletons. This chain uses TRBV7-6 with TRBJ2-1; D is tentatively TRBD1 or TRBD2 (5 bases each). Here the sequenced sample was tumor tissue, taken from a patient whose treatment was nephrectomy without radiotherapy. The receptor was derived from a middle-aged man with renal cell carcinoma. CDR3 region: CASSKSPGASYNEQFF. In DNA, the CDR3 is TGTGCCAGCAGCAAAAGCCCCGGGGCTTCCTACAATGAGCAGTTCTTC.